The T cell receptor beta chain under discussion was sequenced for a study of blood T cell repertoires in COVID-19. V lost 0 bases to trimming and J lost 0 bases; unmatched junction nucleotides: 11. Germline loops: CDR1 LGHDT, CDR2 YNNKEL (reference sequence). The CDR3 spans 20 residues. Assay: immunoSEQ multiplex PCR; the TCRdb copy retains only in-frame clones and omits some. The sample includes roughly 100,000 clones, less than 90% of them seen just once. The source material was peripheral blood. This TCR was sampled from a woman older than 75 with acute or convalescent COVID-19. The genes are TRBV3-1 (or the pseudogene TRBV3-2) and TRBJ2-6, with 7 bases identical to TRBD1. The CDR3 protein is CASSQDWGLGGSSGANVLTF. The CDR3 coding sequence is TGTGCCAGCAGCCAAGATTGGGGTCTAGGGGGCTCCTCTGGGGCCAACGTCCTGACTTTC.